These 17 T cell receptor beta chains were sequenced from one sample in a study of T-cell reconstitution after alpha-beta-depleted transplantation in children. Preparation of the TCRbeta library involved a method that used unique molecular identifiers. A single record per CDR3 protein comes from TCRdb applying MiXCR to the PCR reads. The table lists about 540,000 distinct CDR3 sequences, about 17% of them singletons. The material was PBMCs from the stem cell graft donor, obtained from the stem cell graft. All receptors come from a human donor who donated a stem cell graft to a child with acute lymphoblastic leukemia.

This clonotype was seen more than once but under ten times. The chain is built from TRBV12-3 or TRBV12-4 and TRBJ2-3; 9 positions match TRBD1. Trimming cost V 10 bases and J 4 bases; bases outside gene matches: 15. The CDR3 is made up of 16 amino acids. CDR3 residues: CAITLTPGQGSDTQYF. DNA for the CDR3: TGTGCCATCACCCTAACACCGGGACAGGGCTCAGATACGCAGTATTTT.

This clonotype was observed a single time. The chain employs TRBV7-3 and TRBJ2-1, with 9 nucleotides matching TRBD2. The CDR3 is 14 amino acids. Losses at the gene ends were 5 bases for V and 7 bases for J; bases not matched to a gene: 6. Looked up from germline, CDR1 is SGHTA and CDR2 is FQGTGA. CDR3 sequence: CASSPGLAWNEQFF. The CDR3 coding sequence is TGTGCCAGCAGCCCGGGACTAGCATGGAATGAGCAGTTCTTC.

The J gene is TRBJ2-7, the V gene TRBV3-1, with 8 bases lining up with TRBD2. CDR3 length: 16 amino acids. CDR1 and CDR2 from the germline V gene are LGHDT and YNNKEL (reference sequence). V gave up 1 base and J gave up 3 bases; unmatched junction bases: 8. The CDR3 coding sequence is TGTGCCAGCAGCCAAGGCCGGAGACTAGCGCTCTACGAGCAGTACTTC. It yields the protein CASSQGRRLALYEQYF.

V and J are TRBV27 and TRBJ2-3; 7 bases match TRBD2. Germline lookup yields CDR1 MNHEY and CDR2 SMNVEV (reference sequence). V shed 0 bases, J shed 2 bases, and the junction held 8 bases outside the gene matches. The length of the CDR3 is 17 residues. The CDR3 region has the DNA TGTGCCAGCAGTTTATCCCTTGGGCGGGAGTACACAGATACGCAGTATTTT. Translating gives CASSLSLGREYTDTQYF.

The chain links TRBV12-3 or TRBV12-4 to TRBJ2-3; D may be TRBD1 (5 bases). The CDR3 length is 15 residues. V shed 5 bases and J shed 0 bases, with 12 bases lying between them. The chain's CDR3 is CASSANGASTDTQYF. The CDR3 DNA is TGTGCCAGCAGTGCCAATGGGGCTAGCACAGATACGCAGTATTTT.

This clonotype appeared a few times. The chain joins TRBV19 to TRBJ2-1; D remains unclear. The germline V gene has CDR1 LNHDA and CDR2 SQIVND (reference sequence). CDR3 length: 15 residues. Trimming took off 3 bases at V and 3 bases at J, with 12 bases between the two ends. The CDR3 DNA reads TGTGCCAGTAGTATGAGGCCCTCCTACTACAATGAGCAGTTCTTC. Its protein product is CASSMRPSYYNEQFF.

This rearrangement joins TRBV25-1 to TRBJ2-7, with 10 bases aligning to TRBD2. The V segment lost 0 bases and the J segment 5 bases; nucleotides outside the gene matches: 10. The CDR3 has 17 amino acids. In germline, CDR1 is MGHDK, CDR2 SYGVNS. The CDR3 DNA is TGTGCCAGCAGTGAATATCTTCCGGGACTAGCGTTCCACGAGCAGTACTTC. Translation: CASSEYLPGLAFHEQYF.

The CDR3 nucleotides read TGTGCCAGCAGAGAGTCTACAGGGTCCTACGAGCAGTACTTC. Translation gives CASRESTGSYEQYF. The chain uses TRBV6-1 and TRBJ2-7, with a possible D match to TRBD1 (6 bases). The V end was cut by 6 bases, the J end by 1 base, with 13 bases between. The CDR3 spans 14 residues. From germline, CDR1 is MNHNS and CDR2 SASEGT.

This clonotype occurred a few times. This rearrangement joins TRBV7-3 to TRBJ1-5, with D possibly being TRBD1 (6 bases). Germline assignment: CDR1 SGHTA and CDR2 FQGTGA. The CDR3 has 12 residues. The V and J ends lost 5 bases and 9 bases respectively, with 11 bases between them. CDR3 coding DNA: TGTGCCAGCAGCACAAGGGGGGGGCCCCAGCATTTT. Translating it yields CASSTRGGPQHF. Drawing the rest from reference TRBV7-3 and TRBJ1-5, the complete variable domain is GAGVSQTPSNKVTEKGKYVELRCDPISGHTALYWYRQSLGQGPEFLIYFQGTGAADDSGLPNDRFFAVRPEGSVSTLKIQRTERGDSAVYLCASSTRGGPQHFGDGTRLSIL.

This clonotype has just a few counts. The chain has TRBV24-1 and TRBJ2-1; TRBD2 matches at 8 bases. The length of the CDR3 is 17 residues. Trimming at V came to 3 bases and at J to 3 bases, leaving 9 bases not matched to a gene. In germline, CDR1 is KGHDR, CDR2 SFDVKD. CDR3 nucleotide sequence: TGTGCCACCAGTGATGCACGAGCGGGAGCAGACTACAATGAGCAGTTCTTC. This sequence encodes CATSDARAGADYNEQFF.

The rearrangement joins TRBV20-1 to TRBJ1-2, with no clear D. The germline gives CDR1 DFQATT, CDR2 SNEGSKA (reference sequence). The CDR3 loop spans 13 amino acids. The V gene lost 3 bases and the J gene lost 8 bases, with 16 bases spanning the gap. The CDR3 spells CSASLLLETGYTF. CDR3 coding DNA: TGCAGTGCTAGTTTGCTACTCGAAACGGGCTACACCTTC.

In this sample, this clonotype turned up a few times. The chain carries TRBV20-1 and TRBJ2-1, with 10 bases matching TRBD2. The CDR3 length is 15 residues. Germline V lookup: CDR1 DFQATT, CDR2 SNEGSKA (reference sequence). The J segment lost 4 bases and the V segment lost 4 bases, leaving 7 bases of the junction unmatched. CDR3 DNA: TGCAGTGCTACCCTAGCGGGAGCCGCATACAATGAGCAGTTCTTC. Translating gives CSATLAGAAYNEQFF.

The V call is TRBV27, the J call TRBJ2-1, with TRBD1 matching over 7 bases. Unmatched junction bases numbered 11, after V lost 3 bases and J lost 9 bases. The CDR3 runs to 15 residues. The germline V gene encodes CDR1 MNHEY and CDR2 SMNVEV (reference sequence). DNA of the CDR3: TGTGCCAGCAGTTTCCTCCTTGAGGGGGCGGGTGAGCAGTTCTTC. Its translation is CASSFLLEGAGEQFF.

The chain employs TRBV7-8 and TRBJ2-1; 7 nucleotides align to TRBD2. CDR1 SGHVS and CDR2 FQNEAQ come from the germline V gene. V shed 4 bases and J 6 bases; nucleotides not matched to a gene: 12. This CDR3 has 16 residues. This chain's CDR3 is CASSWGGWGMSNEQFF. The CDR3 DNA is TGTGCCAGCAGCTGGGGGGGGTGGGGCATGAGCAATGAGCAGTTCTTC.

This clonotype came up a few times. V is TRBV20-1 and J is TRBJ2-1; D gene unclear. CDR3 length: 15 amino acids. CDR1 and CDR2 from the germline V gene are DFQATT and SNEGSKA (reference sequence). Trimming pared 0 bases from V and 4 bases from J, leaving 13 bases between. CDR3 amino acids: CSARENDWAYNEQFF. CDR3 bases: TGCAGTGCTAGAGAAAATGACTGGGCTTACAATGAGCAGTTCTTC.

This chain connects TRBV7-2 to TRBJ2-1, with 9 bases lining up with TRBD2. The germline CDR1 and CDR2 sequences are SGHTA and FQGNSA. The V and J ends lost 5 bases and 8 bases, in that order; junction bases with no gene match: 10. CDR3 length: 15 amino acids. CDR3 DNA: TGTGCCAGCAGCCCACGGGCGGGAGGGGGTTATGAGCAGTTCTTC. Translated, it gives CASSPRAGGGYEQFF.

As concerns this clonotype: A read error may account for a junction end that differs from germline. The chain joins TRBV20-1 to TRBJ2-7, with TRBD2 matching 7 bases. The CDR3 is 12 amino acids. The germline CDR1 and CDR2 sequences are DFQATT and SNEGSKA (reference sequence). In nucleotides, the CDR3 is TGCAGTGCTAGACCCGGGGGGTACGAGCATTACTTC. It is translated as CSARPGGYEHYF.